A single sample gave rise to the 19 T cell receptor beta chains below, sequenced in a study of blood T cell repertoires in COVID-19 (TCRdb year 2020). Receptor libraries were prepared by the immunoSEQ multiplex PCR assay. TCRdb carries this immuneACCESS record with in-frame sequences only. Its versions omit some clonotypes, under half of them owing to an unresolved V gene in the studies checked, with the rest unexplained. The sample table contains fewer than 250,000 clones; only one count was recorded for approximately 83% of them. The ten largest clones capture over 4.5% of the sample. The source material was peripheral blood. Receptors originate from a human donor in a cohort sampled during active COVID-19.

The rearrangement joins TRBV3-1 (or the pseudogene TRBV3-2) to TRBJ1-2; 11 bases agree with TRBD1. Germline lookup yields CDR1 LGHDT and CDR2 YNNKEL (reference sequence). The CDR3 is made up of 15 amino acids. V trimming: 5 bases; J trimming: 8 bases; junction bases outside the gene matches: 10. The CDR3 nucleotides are TGTGCCAGCAGCGCGCGGGACAGGGGGATAGGAGGCTACACCTTC. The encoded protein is CASSARDRGIGGYTF.

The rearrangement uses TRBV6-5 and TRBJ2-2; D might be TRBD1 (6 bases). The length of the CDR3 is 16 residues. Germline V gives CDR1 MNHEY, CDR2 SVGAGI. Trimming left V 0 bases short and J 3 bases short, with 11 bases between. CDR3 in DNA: TGTGCCAGCAGTTACTCGCCAGGGGCTTACACCGGGGAGCTGTTTTTT. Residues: CASSYSPGAYTGELFF.

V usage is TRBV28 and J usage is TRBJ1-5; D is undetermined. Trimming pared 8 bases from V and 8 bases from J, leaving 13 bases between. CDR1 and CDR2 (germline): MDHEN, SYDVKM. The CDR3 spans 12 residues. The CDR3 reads CASCASREPQHF. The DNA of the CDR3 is TGTGCCAGCTGCGCGTCTCGCGAGCCCCAGCATTTT.

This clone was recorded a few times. CDR3 protein: CASSSHGEYEQYF. CDR3 in DNA: TGTGCCAGCAGCTCCCATGGGGAGTACGAGCAGTACTTC. V is TRBV5-5 and J is TRBJ2-7, with D tentatively TRBD2 (5 bases). CDR3 length equals 13 residues. The germline CDR1 and CDR2 sequences are SGHKS and YYEKEE (reference sequence). V shed 3 bases and J shed 4 bases, with 11 bases lying between them.

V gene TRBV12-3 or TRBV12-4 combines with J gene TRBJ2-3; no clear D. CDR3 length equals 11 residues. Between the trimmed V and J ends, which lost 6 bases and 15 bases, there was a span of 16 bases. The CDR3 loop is CASSRDWSGYF. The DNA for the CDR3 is TGTGCCAGCAGCCGCGACTGGAGTGGATATTTT.

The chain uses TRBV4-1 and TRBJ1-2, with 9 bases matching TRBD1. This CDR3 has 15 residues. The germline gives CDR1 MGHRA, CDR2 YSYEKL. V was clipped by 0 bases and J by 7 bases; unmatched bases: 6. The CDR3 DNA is TGCGCCAGCAGCCAAGACTCGGGACAGGGTTTTGGCTACACCTTC. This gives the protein CASSQDSGQGFGYTF.

The CDR3 spells CASNRPAADTQYF. In DNA form, the CDR3 reads TGTGCCAGCAACCGCCCGGCGGCAGATACGCAGTATTTT. This chain joins TRBV28 and TRBJ2-3; D call uncertain. Trimming cost V 7 bases and J 4 bases, with 12 bases left between them. Germline values: CDR1 MDHEN, CDR2 SYDVKM. The CDR3 consists of 13 residues.

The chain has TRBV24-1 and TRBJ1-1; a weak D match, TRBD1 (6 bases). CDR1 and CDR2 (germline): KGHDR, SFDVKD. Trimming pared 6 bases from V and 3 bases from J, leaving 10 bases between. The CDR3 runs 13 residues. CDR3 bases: TGTGCCACCAGTTTCGGGGGGCACACTGAAGCTTTCTTT. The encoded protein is CATSFGGHTEAFF.

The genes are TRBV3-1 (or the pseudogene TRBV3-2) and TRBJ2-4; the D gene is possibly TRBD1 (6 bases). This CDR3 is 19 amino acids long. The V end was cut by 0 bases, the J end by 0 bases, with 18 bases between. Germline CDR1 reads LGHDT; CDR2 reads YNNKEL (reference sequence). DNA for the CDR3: TGTGCCAGCAGCCAAGATCAACAGGGCCTTATATTAGCCAAAAACATTCAGTACTTC. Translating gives CASSQDQQGLILAKNIQYF.

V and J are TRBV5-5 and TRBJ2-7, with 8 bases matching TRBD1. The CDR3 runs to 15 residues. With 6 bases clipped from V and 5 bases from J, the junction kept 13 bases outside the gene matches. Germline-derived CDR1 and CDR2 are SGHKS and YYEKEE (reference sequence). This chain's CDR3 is CASKGERTGTDEQYF. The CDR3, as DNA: TGTGCCAGCAAGGGGGAGCGGACAGGGACCGACGAGCAGTACTTC.

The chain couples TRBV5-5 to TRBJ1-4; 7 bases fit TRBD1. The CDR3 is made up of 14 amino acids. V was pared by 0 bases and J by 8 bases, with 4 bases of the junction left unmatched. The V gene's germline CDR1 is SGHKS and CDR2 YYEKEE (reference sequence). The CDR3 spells CASSLGTGGEKLFF. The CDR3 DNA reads TGTGCCAGCAGCTTGGGGACAGGAGGGGAAAAACTGTTTTTT.

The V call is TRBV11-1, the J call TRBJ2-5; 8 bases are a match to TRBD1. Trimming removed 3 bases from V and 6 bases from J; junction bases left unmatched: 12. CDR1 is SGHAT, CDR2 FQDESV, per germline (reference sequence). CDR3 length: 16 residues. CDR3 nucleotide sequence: TGTGCCAGCAGCTTTTTGACAGGGGTGGTGAAAAAGACCCAGTACTTC. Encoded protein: CASSFLTGVVKKTQYF.

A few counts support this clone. The CDR3 coding sequence is TGTGCCAGCAGTTCGGGACTGATCACCGGGGAGCTGTTTTTT. As protein: CASSSGLITGELFF. J is TRBJ2-2 and V is TRBV5-5, with D tentatively TRBD2 (6 bases). The germline gives CDR1 SGHKS, CDR2 YYEKEE (reference sequence). The V end was cut by 5 bases, the J end by 4 bases, with 12 bases between. The CDR3 consists of 14 residues.

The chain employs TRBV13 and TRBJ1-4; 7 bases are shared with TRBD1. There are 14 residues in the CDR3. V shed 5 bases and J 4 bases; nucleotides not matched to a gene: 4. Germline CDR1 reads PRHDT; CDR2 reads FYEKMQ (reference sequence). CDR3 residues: CASSRQGFNEKLFF. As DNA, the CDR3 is TGTGCCAGCAGCCGACAGGGATTTAATGAAAAACTGTTTTTT.

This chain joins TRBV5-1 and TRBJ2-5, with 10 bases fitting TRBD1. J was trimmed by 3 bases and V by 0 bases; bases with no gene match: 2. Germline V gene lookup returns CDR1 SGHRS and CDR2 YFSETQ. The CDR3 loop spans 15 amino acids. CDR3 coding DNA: TGCGCCAGCAGCTTGGAAGGGACAGGGGAAGAGACCCAGTACTTC. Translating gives CASSLEGTGEETQYF.

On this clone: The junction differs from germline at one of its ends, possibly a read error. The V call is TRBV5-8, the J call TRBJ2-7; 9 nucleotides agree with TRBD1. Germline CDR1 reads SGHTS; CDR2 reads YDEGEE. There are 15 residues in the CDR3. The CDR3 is CASSLDLGQGVPQDF. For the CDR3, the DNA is TGTGCCAGCAGCTTGGATCTGGGACAGGGCGTCCCTCAGGACTTC.

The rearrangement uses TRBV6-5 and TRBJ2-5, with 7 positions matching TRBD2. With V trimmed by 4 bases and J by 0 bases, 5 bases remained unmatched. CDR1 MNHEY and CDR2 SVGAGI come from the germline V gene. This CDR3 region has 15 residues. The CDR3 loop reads CASSLAGLYQETQYF. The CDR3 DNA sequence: TGTGCCAGCAGTTTAGCGGGCCTTTACCAAGAGACCCAGTACTTC.

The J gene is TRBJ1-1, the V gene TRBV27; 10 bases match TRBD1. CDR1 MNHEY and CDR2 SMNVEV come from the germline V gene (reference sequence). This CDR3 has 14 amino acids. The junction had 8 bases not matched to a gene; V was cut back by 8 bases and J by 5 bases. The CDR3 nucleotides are TGTGCCAGCTGGGACAGGGGCCCGAGGACTGAAGCTTTCTTT. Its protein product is CASWDRGPRTEAFF.

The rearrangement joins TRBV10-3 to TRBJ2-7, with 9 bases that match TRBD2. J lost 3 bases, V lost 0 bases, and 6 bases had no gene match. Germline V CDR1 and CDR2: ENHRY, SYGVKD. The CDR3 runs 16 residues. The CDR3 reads CAISESRLAGIYEQYF. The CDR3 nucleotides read TGTGCCATCAGTGAGTCGCGTCTAGCGGGGATCTACGAGCAGTACTTC.